This T cell receptor (beta chain) was identified during a study of blood T cell repertoires in COVID-19. Study-wide background: Sources were T cells, B-cell-depleted T cells, or PBMCs; the material itself was cDNA or gDNA.

The germline CDR1 and CDR2 sequences are MNHEY and SVGAGI. The CDR3 is made up of 15 amino acids. V shed 6 bases, J shed 1 base, and the junction held 7 bases outside the gene matches. Measured with immunoSEQ multiplex PCR; TCRdb has only the in-frame clones, and not every one. This sample has fewer than 40,000 clones, with nearly 90% found just once. This TCR was recovered from a man in his sixties or seventies with active COVID-19. The sample taken for sequencing was peripheral blood. The gene calls are TRBV6-5 and TRBJ2-5; 8 positions agree with TRBD1. CDR3 in DNA: TGTGCCAGCAGACCGGAACAGGGGGGCCAAGAGACCCAGTACTTC. Translation: CASRPEQGGQETQYF.